A single sample is the source of the 7 T cell receptor beta chains below, sequenced in a study of T cell repertoires in cytomegalovirus infection (dated by TCRdb to 2018 to 2020). Antigen specificity for these receptors is unknown. Sequenced using an Illumina HiSeq 1500. TCRdb cleaned the public reads at Q25 with fastp, built clones with MiXCR and kept in-frame beta chains. When rows share a CDR3 protein, they turn into one entry using the most common DNA and genes. The sample table records more than 300,000 distinct CDR3 sequences; roughly 34% of these occur just once. The top ten clonotypes cover roughly 13% of the sample. In the paper's terms, the treatment or condition label means: in vitro stimulation with specific CMV peptide epitopes to enrich CMV-specific T cells. This material consisted of cultured PBMCs, taken from culture after CMV antigen stimulation. The receptor set was obtained from a human donor in good health (CMV status not recorded). Some clones in this sample may be carry-over from other donors' samples.

This clonotype was detected only a few times. This chain links TRBV7-2 with TRBJ2-1; D perhaps matches TRBD2 (5 bases). The CDR3 has 12 amino acids. V was pared by 1 base and J by 9 bases, with 7 bases between. Germline V CDR1 and CDR2: SGHTA, FQGNSA. The CDR3 sequence: CASSLDAGEQFF. The CDR3 nucleotides read TGTGCCAGCAGCTTAGATGCGGGTGAGCAGTTCTTC.

The sample holds a few counts of this clonotype. This rearrangement joins TRBV28 to TRBJ2-5, with 7 bases matching TRBD2. The CDR3 loop spans 14 amino acids. Germline loops: CDR1 MDHEN, CDR2 SYDVKM. V gave up 7 bases and J gave up 1 base; unmatched junction bases: 6. CDR3 in DNA: TGTGCCAGCACCCCGGGAGGCGGCCAAGAGACCCAGTACTTC. Amino acid sequence: CASTPGGGQETQYF.

This clonotype was detected many times. J is TRBJ1-2 and V is TRBV7-9; D gene unclear. This CDR3 spans 14 amino acids. Trimming pared 1 base from V and 0 bases from J, leaving 6 bases between. In germline, CDR1 is SEHNR, CDR2 FQNEAQ (reference sequence). CDR3 protein: CASSLGHANYGYTF. The CDR3 DNA is TGTGCCAGCAGCTTAGGACATGCTAACTATGGCTACACCTTC.

V gene TRBV5-1 combines with J gene TRBJ2-5; no clear D. There are 12 residues in the CDR3. Deletions cut 1 base from V and 5 bases from J, with 6 bases between. Germline values: CDR1 SGHRS, CDR2 YFSETQ. CDR3 nucleotide sequence: TGCGCCAGCAGCTTGTGGTCGGAGACCCAGTACTTC. This gives the protein CASSLWSETQYF. Together with reference TRBV5-1 and TRBJ2-5, the CDR3 gives the full variable domain: KAGVTQTPRYLIKTRGQQVTLSCSPISGHRSVSWYQQTPGQGLQFLFEYFSETQRNKGNFPGRFSGRQFSNSRSEMNVSTLELGDSALYLCASSLWSETQYFGPGTRLLVL.

This clonotype was detected many times. This chain joins TRBV12-5 and TRBJ1-2; no clear D. Germline V CDR1 and CDR2: LGHNT, FRNRAP. CDR3 length: 17 amino acids. V lost 0 bases to trimming and J lost 0 bases, with 14 bases between them. The CDR3 sequence: CASGLVLGEGSNYGYTF. In DNA form, the CDR3 reads TGTGCTAGTGGTTTGGTACTAGGCGAAGGCTCTAACTATGGCTACACCTTC.

This clonotype appeared a single time. The chain has TRBV4-3 and TRBJ1-3; the D is unclear. Germline V gene sequence: CDR1 LGHNA, CDR2 YSLEER. The CDR3 spans 15 residues. Trimming removed 4 bases from V and 8 bases from J, with 18 bases in between. The CDR3 DNA follows: TGCGCCAGCAGCCCCCAGGCTGCGGGCGGCCACACCATATATTTT. Encoded protein: CASSPQAAGGHTIYF.

This chain joins TRBV2 and TRBJ2-7; TRBD2 is a possible D gene (7 bases). V lost 10 bases, J lost 2 bases, and 15 bases lay in between. Germline lookup yields CDR1 SNHLY and CDR2 FYNNEI. The CDR3 covers 13 residues. The CDR3 region is CAKRGRATYEQYF. CDR3 coding DNA: TGTGCCAAAAGGGGGAGGGCTACCTACGAGCAGTACTTC.